The sequence of this T cell receptor (beta chain) was determined in a study of T cells in localized non-small cell lung cancer. The assay was immunoSEQ multiplex PCR, and TCRdb's table has in-frame clones only and misses some. Altogether 70,000 to 85,000 clones are present, about four fifths being singletons, with the ten largest covering 1% to 1.5%. The sample here was peripheral blood, taken before any cancer treatment. This receptor was taken from a female donor older than 55 with stage I lung adenocarcinoma.

The CDR3 region is CASSKQGLAEAFF. CDR3 bases: TGTGCCAGTAGTAAACAGGGGTTGGCTGAAGCTTTCTTT. V and J are TRBV19 and TRBJ1-1, with 7 bases aligning to TRBD1. The CDR3 has 13 amino acids. Per the germline V gene, CDR1 is LNHDA and CDR2 is SQIVND (reference sequence). V shed 4 bases and J 6 bases; nucleotides not matched to a gene: 5.